The 15 T cell receptor beta chains below were found in one sample sequenced in a study of T cell responses to AZD1222 COVID-19 vaccine. The data were produced by immunoSEQ multiplex PCR, yet TCRdb's version contains in-frame clones alone and is incomplete. The data contain some 150,000 clones, about 89% of them singletons. Sequences were derived from peripheral blood, sampled 28 days after the second AZD1222 dose. These receptors were collected from an adult who received the AZD1222 COVID-19 vaccine.

This rearrangement joins TRBV28 to TRBJ1-6; D is perhaps TRBD1 (6 bases). Trimming shortened V by 4 bases and J by 10 bases, and 17 bases separated the two germline ends. This CDR3 contains 15 residues. The germline gives CDR1 MDHEN, CDR2 SYDVKM. Here the CDR3 reads CASSSPAQGGSPLHF. CDR3 DNA: TGTGCCAGCAGTTCCCCCGCACAGGGCGGGTCACCCCTCCACTTT.

The V gene is TRBV6-5, the J gene TRBJ1-2; D possibly corresponds to TRBD1 (6 bases). From germline, CDR1 is MNHEY and CDR2 SVGAGI. Trimming stripped 2 bases from V and 5 bases from J, with 9 bases between. CDR3 length: 13 residues. The CDR3 is CASSYRGGYGYTF. The CDR3 DNA follows: TGTGCCAGCAGTTACAGGGGGGGGTATGGCTACACCTTC.

The V call is TRBV19, the J call TRBJ1-2; no firm D call. This CDR3 region has 19 residues. Germline assignment: CDR1 LNHDA and CDR2 SQIVND (reference sequence). Trimming left V 2 bases short and J 3 bases short, with 25 bases between. The CDR3: CASSISYTRGPPEYYGYTF. CDR3 DNA sequence: TGTGCCAGTAGTATAAGTTATACGCGGGGTCCTCCGGAGTACTATGGCTACACCTTC.

The V gene is TRBV15, the J gene TRBJ2-1; 8 bases agree with TRBD2. CDR1 and CDR2 (germline): LNHNV, YYDKDF (reference sequence). The CDR3 runs to 15 residues. V shed 0 bases, J shed 8 bases, and the junction held 6 bases outside the gene matches. CDR3 region: CATSRESGSIDEQFF. The CDR3 region has the DNA TGTGCCACCAGCAGAGAAAGCGGGAGTATCGATGAGCAGTTCTTC.

V gene TRBV12-3 or TRBV12-4 combines with J gene TRBJ2-7; the D is unclear. Trimming took off 1 base at V and 5 bases at J, with 6 bases between the two ends. There are 12 residues in the CDR3. As DNA, the CDR3 is TGTGCCAGCAGTTTAGGGTTGAACGAGCAGTACTTC. Translation gives CASSLGLNEQYF.

The rearrangement links TRBV4-3 to TRBJ2-6; D remains ambiguous. The length of the CDR3 is 15 residues. Trimming cost V 4 bases and J 0 bases, with 7 bases left between them. The germline CDR1 and CDR2 sequences are LGHNA and YSLEER. CDR3 in amino acids: CASSPTFSGANVLTF. CDR3 nucleotide sequence: TGCGCCAGCAGCCCGACATTCTCTGGGGCCAACGTCCTGACTTTC.

About this clone itself: A read error may produce the germline difference seen at one junction end. V gene TRBV5-4 combines with J gene TRBJ1-3, with D possibly matching TRBD1 (5 bases). The germline V gene encodes CDR1 SGHNT and CDR2 YYREEE (reference sequence). The CDR3 loop spans 14 amino acids. This CDR3 is CASQDWGPGNTIYF. CDR3 in DNA: TGTGCCAGTCAAGACTGGGGCCCTGGGAACACCATATATTTT.

The chain uses TRBV27 and TRBJ1-3; weak D call: TRBD1 (6 bases). The CDR3 is made up of 16 amino acids. Trimming stripped 6 bases from V and 0 bases from J, with 15 bases between. CDR1 MNHEY and CDR2 SMNVEV come from the germline V gene (reference sequence). CDR3 loop: CASSPEQGRSGNTIYF. CDR3 nucleotides: TGTGCCAGCAGCCCCGAACAGGGCCGCTCTGGAAACACCATATATTTT.

This rearrangement joins TRBV6-4 to TRBJ2-3; 13 bases fit TRBD2. V was pared by 4 bases and J by 4 bases, with 2 bases of the junction left unmatched. This CDR3 has 15 residues. The germline CDR1 and CDR2 sequences are MRHNA and SNTAGT. The CDR3 here is CASSGLAGGSDTQYF. The CDR3 DNA reads TGTGCCAGCAGTGGACTAGCGGGAGGATCAGATACGCAGTATTTT.

The chain has TRBV6-6 and TRBJ2-7, with D possibly TRBD2 on 5 matching bases. In germline, CDR1 is MNHNY, CDR2 SVGAGI (reference sequence). The CDR3 consists of 11 residues. DNA for the CDR3: TGTGCTGCTGCGGGCGGGTACGAGCAGTACTTC. Protein sequence: CAAAGGYEQYF.

The chain links TRBV2 to TRBJ2-2; D is perhaps TRBD1 or TRBD2 (6 bases each). In germline, CDR1 is SNHLY, CDR2 FYNNEI. The CDR3 has 16 residues. V lost 6 bases, J lost 6 bases, and 20 bases lay in between. In DNA, the CDR3 is TGTGCCAGCAGCCTGCGGGACAAAGATAAGGCCGGGGAGCTGTTTTTT. Translation gives CASSLRDKDKAGELFF.

The rearrangement joins TRBV7-2 to TRBJ2-1, with no clear D. The CDR3 contains 12 residues. Germline loops: CDR1 SGHTA, CDR2 FQGNSA. Trimming took off 7 bases at V and 8 bases at J, with 12 bases between the two ends. CDR3 nucleotide sequence: TGTGCCAGCACCCTGACTTTGGATGAGCAGTTCTTC. This codes for CASTLTLDEQFF.

This clone is labeled medium-sized. The chain couples TRBV6-1 to TRBJ2-7; 7 nucleotides line up with TRBD2. The junction had 6 bases not matched to a gene; V was cut back by 5 bases and J by 2 bases. The CDR3 totals 14 residues. Per germline, CDR1 MNHNS and CDR2 SASEGT. CDR3 DNA sequence: TGTGCCAGCAGTAGGACTAGTGTTCCCTACGAGCAGTACTTC. Translated: CASSRTSVPYEQYF.

J is TRBJ2-2 and V is TRBV2; D possibly corresponds to TRBD2 (6 bases). Trimming took 8 bases from V and 4 from J, leaving 14 bases between them. There are 14 residues in the CDR3. CDR1 and CDR2 from the germline V gene are SNHLY and FYNNEI. The CDR3 spells CASLGERVTGELFF. The CDR3 coding sequence is TGTGCCAGCTTGGGGGAGCGGGTCACCGGGGAGCTGTTTTTT.

This clone was picked up a small number of times. The chain combines TRBV6-1 with TRBJ2-7; 7 nucleotides agree with TRBD2. V gave up 2 bases and J gave up 5 bases; unmatched junction bases: 6. The CDR3 consists of 14 residues. From germline, CDR1 is MNHNS and CDR2 SASEGT. The CDR3 loop reads CASSETAGDHEQYF. DNA of the CDR3: TGTGCCAGCAGTGAAACTGCGGGAGACCACGAGCAGTACTTC.